This T cell receptor (beta chain) was identified in a study of PD-1 blockade in classical Hodgkin lymphoma. Time point indicated: newly diagnosed, previously untreated cHL patient sample. Magnetic negative selection was used to purify CD8+ T cells from thawed PBMCs. PBMCs representing newly diagnosed, untreated classical Hodgkin lymphoma functioned as the comparison. Repertoires were generated with immunoSEQ multiplex PCR, while TCRdb's copy carries only in-frame clones and drops some. The data show over 4,000 clones, 75% to 90% seen once. CDR1 and CDR2 (germline): SGHRS, YFSETQ. Losses at the gene ends were 4 bases for V and 1 base for J; bases not matched to a gene: 13. The CDR3 totals 17 residues. About this clone itself: Its specificity is unknown.

Overall study findings and caveats: Why the repertoires differ is still unclear, perhaps disease activity or prior therapy. The study reported lower baseline TCR diversity in newly diagnosed patients than in healthy donors.

The chain links TRBV5-1 to TRBJ1-1, with 7 bases identical to TRBD1. The receptor's source is a human donor with classical Hodgkin lymphoma. Sequenced: CD8+ T cells from blood. The CDR3 loop reads CASSPLRGDSPNTEAFF. The CDR3, as DNA: TGCGCCAGCAGCCCGCTCCGCGGGGACAGTCCGAACACTGAAGCTTTCTTT. The full variable domain, with the rest looked up from reference TRBV5-1 and TRBJ1-1, is KAGVTQTPRYLIKTRGQQVTLSCSPISGHRSVSWYQQTPGQGLQFLFEYFSETQRNKGNFPGRFSGRQFSNSRSEMNVSTLELGDSALYLCASSPLRGDSPNTEAFFGQGTRLTVV.